The rows below give T cell receptor beta chains drawn from one sample of a study of blood T cell repertoires in COVID-19. TCRdb's copy holds only in-frame clones and misses some; the assay was immunoSEQ multiplex PCR. The sample has roughly 430,000 clones; roughly 84% are singletons. Input material: PBMCs or T cells enriched from blood (not recorded which). The receptors originated from a woman between 18 and 29 years old who had been exposed to COVID-19. Both conserved end residues are part of each CDR3. A D gene is named only where the DNA matches it firmly. Clone size is not always given. Where it is, it says once, few, many or a class for expanded clones.

clone size: once
D gene: .
V gene: TRBV18
J gene: TRBJ1-6
CDR3 protein: CASSPSSYNSPLHF
CDR3 DNA: TGTGCCAGCTCACCTAGCTCCTATAATTCACCCCTCCACTTT

clone size: .
D gene: TRBD1
V gene: TRBV5-4
J gene: TRBJ1-2
CDR3 protein: CASSLVSAGGDYGYTF
CDR3 DNA: TGTGCCAGCAGCTTGGTGTCGGCAGGGGGCGACTATGGCTACACCTTC

clone size: .
D gene: .
V gene: TRBV5-1
J gene: TRBJ2-5
CDR3 protein: CASSPDSGMGETQYF
CDR3 DNA: TGCGCCAGCAGCCCCGACTCGGGTATGGGAGAGACCCAGTACTTC

clone size: few
D gene: TRBD1
V gene: TRBV2
J gene: TRBJ1-5
CDR3 protein: CASSPQGASSNQPQHF
CDR3 DNA: TGTGCCAGCAGTCCTCAGGGGGCGAGCAGCAATCAGCCCCAGCATTTT

clone size: few
D gene: .
V gene: TRBV6-5
J gene: TRBJ1-1
CDR3 protein: CASSYGGTMNTEAFF
CDR3 DNA: TGTGCCAGCAGTTACGGCGGAACCATGAACACTGAAGCTTTCTTT

clone size: .
D gene: .
V gene: TRBV5-1
J gene: TRBJ1-5
CDR3 protein: CASSFEGRDQPQHF
CDR3 DNA: TGCGCCAGCAGCTTTGAAGGGAGGGATCAGCCCCAGCATTTT

clone size: .
D gene: TRBD1
V gene: TRBV5-1
J gene: TRBJ1-4
CDR3 protein: CASSAGQVGSGREKLFF
CDR3 DNA: TGCGCCAGCAGCGCCGGACAGGTGGGCAGTGGTCGAGAAAAACTGTTTTTT

clone size: .
D gene: .
V gene: TRBV18
J gene: TRBJ1-2
CDR3 protein: CASSPWAQGENYGYTF
CDR3 DNA: TGTGCCAGCTCACCTTGGGCACAGGGTGAAAACTATGGCTACACCTTC

clone size: .
D gene: TRBD1
V gene: TRBV5-1
J gene: TRBJ1-1
CDR3 protein: CASSTMTGGIEAFF
CDR3 DNA: TGCGCCAGCTCGACTATGACAGGGGGGATTGAAGCTTTCTTT

clone size: .
D gene: .
V gene: TRBV19
J gene: TRBJ1-5
CDR3 protein: CASSPTENNQPQHF
CDR3 DNA: TGTGCCAGTAGTCCTACAGAGAACAATCAGCCCCAGCATTTT

clone size: .
D gene: .
V gene: TRBV28
J gene: TRBJ1-5
CDR3 protein: CASSLLQAPYSNQPQHF
CDR3 DNA: TGTGCCAGCAGTTTGTTACAGGCCCCTTATAGCAATCAGCCCCAGCATTTT

clone size: .
D gene: .
V gene: TRBV19
J gene: TRBJ1-5
CDR3 protein: CASSISDGINQPQHF
CDR3 DNA: TGTGCCAGTAGTATCAGCGACGGAATTAATCAGCCCCAGCATTTT

clone size: .
D gene: .
V gene: TRBV19
J gene: TRBJ2-1
CDR3 protein: CASSILRNEQFF
CDR3 DNA: TGTGCCAGTAGTATACTACGGAATGAGCAGTTCTTC

clone size: .
D gene: TRBD1
V gene: TRBV23-1
J gene: TRBJ2-1
CDR3 protein: CASTLPGQGPSGSYNEQFF
CDR3 DNA: TGCGCCAGCACTTTACCGGGACAGGGCCCGTCTGGCTCCTACAATGAGCAGTTCTTC

clone size: once
D gene: TRBD2
V gene: TRBV4-2
J gene: TRBJ2-7
CDR3 protein: CASSQDWPRTSGRAQGYEQYF
CDR3 DNA: TGTGCCAGCAGCCAAGATTGGCCTAGGACTAGCGGGAGGGCCCAGGGCTACGAGCAGTACTTC

clone size: .
D gene: .
V gene: TRBV19
J gene: TRBJ1-1
CDR3 protein: CASSLRYLGRGGTEAFF
CDR3 DNA: TGTGCCAGTAGTCTCCGGTATCTCGGACGGGGAGGGACTGAAGCTTTCTTT

clone size: .
D gene: TRBD2
V gene: TRBV9
J gene: TRBJ2-3
CDR3 protein: CASSDGLATDTQYF
CDR3 DNA: TGTGCCAGCAGCGACGGACTAGCGACAGATACGCAGTATTTT

clone size: .
D gene: TRBD1
V gene: TRBV4-3
J gene: TRBJ1-4
CDR3 protein: CASSPLTWDSREKLFF
CDR3 DNA: TGCGCCAGCAGCCCCCTAACATGGGACAGTCGGGAAAAACTGTTTTTT

clone size: .
D gene: .
V gene: TRBV7-2
J gene: TRBJ1-5
CDR3 protein: CASSPSDINQPQHF
CDR3 DNA: TGTGCCAGCAGCCCCTCGGACATAAATCAGCCCCAGCATTTT

clone size: .
D gene: TRBD1
V gene: TRBV20-1
J gene: TRBJ2-2
CDR3 protein: CSASGTGSLNTGELFF
CDR3 DNA: TGCAGTGCTAGTGGGACAGGTTCCCTGAACACCGGGGAGCTGTTTTTT

clone size: .
D gene: .
V gene: TRBV10-1
J gene: TRBJ1-5
CDR3 protein: CASSDSGLGQPQHF
CDR3 DNA: TGCGCCAGCAGTGACTCAGGGTTAGGGCAGCCCCAGCATTTT

clone size: .
D gene: .
V gene: TRBV6-1
J gene: TRBJ2-1
CDR3 protein: CASSEANGVSSYNEQFF
CDR3 DNA: TGTGCCAGCAGTGAAGCGAACGGGGTGAGCTCCTACAATGAGCAGTTCTTC

clone size: .
D gene: .
V gene: TRBV6-4
J gene: TRBJ1-6
CDR3 protein: CASSPHPTDQHNSPLHF
CDR3 DNA: TGTGCCAGCAGTCCCCACCCGACAGACCAGCATAATTCACCCCTCCACTTT

clone size: few
D gene: .
V gene: TRBV14
J gene: TRBJ2-1
CDR3 protein: CASSQDRRGTNEQFF
CDR3 DNA: TGTGCCAGCAGCCAAGATCGAAGGGGAACGAATGAGCAGTTCTTC

clone size: .
D gene: .
V gene: TRBV15
J gene: TRBJ2-7
CDR3 protein: CATSGRSPLLSRYEQYF
CDR3 DNA: TGTGCCACCAGCGGCCGATCCCCTCTCCTGTCCAGGTACGAGCAGTACTTC

clone size: .
D gene: TRBD1
V gene: TRBV5-1
J gene: TRBJ2-2
CDR3 protein: CASGEDRANTGELFF
CDR3 DNA: TGCGCCAGCGGCGAGGACAGGGCAAACACCGGGGAGCTGTTTTTT

clone size: .
D gene: TRBD2
V gene: TRBV18
J gene: TRBJ2-7
CDR3 protein: CASSPLPGVSGRSYEQYF
CDR3 DNA: TGTGCCAGCTCACCCTTACCAGGAGTTAGCGGGAGATCCTACGAGCAGTACTTC

clone size: .
D gene: TRBD2
V gene: TRBV2
J gene: TRBJ2-7
CDR3 protein: CASFPGLAGVFDEQYF
CDR3 DNA: TGTGCCAGCTTTCCGGGACTAGCGGGAGTTTTTGACGAGCAGTACTTC

clone size: .
D gene: TRBD1
V gene: TRBV19
J gene: TRBJ2-2
CDR3 protein: CASTDRGWTGELFF
CDR3 DNA: TGTGCCAGTACGGACAGGGGATGGACCGGGGAGCTGTTTTTT

clone size: .
D gene: .
V gene: TRBV28
J gene: TRBJ1-1
CDR3 protein: CASSLGGRGNTEAFF
CDR3 DNA: TGTGCCAGCAGTTTAGGAGGGCGAGGAAACACTGAAGCTTTCTTT

clone size: .
D gene: TRBD1
V gene: TRBV5-1
J gene: TRBJ2-5
CDR3 protein: CASSLEAQGARETQYF
CDR3 DNA: TGCGCCAGCAGCTTGGAAGCGCAGGGGGCCCGAGAGACCCAGTACTTC

clone size: .
D gene: TRBD2
V gene: TRBV28
J gene: TRBJ2-7
CDR3 protein: CASSPTSGRAYEQYF
CDR3 DNA: TGTGCCAGCAGTCCTACTAGCGGGAGGGCATACGAGCAGTACTTC

clone size: .
D gene: .
V gene: TRBV7-6
J gene: TRBJ2-3
CDR3 protein: CASSLDPPNGLGVPDTQYF
CDR3 DNA: TGTGCCAGCAGCTTAGATCCCCCTAATGGTTTAGGGGTCCCAGATACGCAGTATTTT

clone size: once
D gene: TRBD2
V gene: TRBV14
J gene: TRBJ2-7
CDR3 protein: CASSGYGTSGKYEQYF
CDR3 DNA: TGTGCCAGCAGCGGGTACGGAACTAGCGGGAAATACGAGCAGTACTTC

clone size: .
D gene: .
V gene: TRBV20-1
J gene: TRBJ1-1
CDR3 protein: CSASSTGNTEAFF
CDR3 DNA: TGCAGTGCTAGTAGTACGGGAAACACTGAAGCTTTCTTT

clone size: few
D gene: .
V gene: TRBV12-3/TRBV12-4
J gene: TRBJ2-7
CDR3 protein: CASSLFSGNEQYF
CDR3 DNA: TGTGCCAGCAGTTTGTTTTCGGGGAACGAGCAGTACTTC

clone size: few
D gene: TRBD1
V gene: TRBV29-1
J gene: TRBJ1-2
CDR3 protein: CSVESAAWDRSGYTF
CDR3 DNA: TGCAGCGTTGAATCCGCCGCGTGGGACAGGTCAGGCTACACCTTC

clone size: .
D gene: .
V gene: TRBV7-3
J gene: TRBJ1-1
CDR3 protein: CASSLNGGASEAFF
CDR3 DNA: TGTGCCAGCAGCTTAAATGGGGGGGCGTCTGAAGCTTTCTTT

clone size: .
D gene: TRBD1
V gene: TRBV18
J gene: TRBJ1-2
CDR3 protein: CASSPPGQGKQKGYTF
CDR3 DNA: TGTGCCAGCTCACCACCGGGACAGGGAAAGCAAAAAGGCTACACCTTC

clone size: .
D gene: TRBD2
V gene: TRBV9
J gene: TRBJ2-3
CDR3 protein: CASNRLAGGQPPDTQYF
CDR3 DNA: TGTGCCAGCAACAGACTAGCGGGAGGCCAGCCTCCGGATACGCAGTATTTT

clone size: .
D gene: TRBD2
V gene: TRBV5-1
J gene: TRBJ2-7
CDR3 protein: CASSLSAGDYEQYF
CDR3 DNA: TGCGCCAGCAGCTTATCAGCGGGAGATTACGAGCAGTACTTC

clone size: .
D gene: .
V gene: TRBV4-1
J gene: TRBJ2-3
CDR3 protein: CASSLQRGSTDTQYF
CDR3 DNA: TGCGCCAGCAGCCTTCAACGGGGGAGCACAGATACGCAGTATTTT

clone size: .
D gene: .
V gene: TRBV5-4
J gene: TRBJ2-7
CDR3 protein: CASSLPGTYEQYF
CDR3 DNA: TGTGCCAGCAGCTTGCCAGGAACCTACGAGCAGTACTTC

clone size: once
D gene: .
V gene: TRBV19
J gene: TRBJ2-7
CDR3 protein: CASSMFWGPEWEQYF
CDR3 DNA: TGTGCCAGTAGTATGTTCTGGGGGCCTGAATGGGAGCAGTACTTC

clone size: .
D gene: TRBD2
V gene: TRBV11-2
J gene: TRBJ2-1
CDR3 protein: CASSPGLAGHYNEQFF
CDR3 DNA: TGTGCCAGCAGCCCTGGTCTAGCGGGACATTACAATGAGCAGTTCTTC

clone size: .
D gene: TRBD1
V gene: TRBV18
J gene: TRBJ2-7
CDR3 protein: CASSPLGQGVGYEQYF
CDR3 DNA: TGTGCCAGCTCACCTCTCGGACAGGGGGTCGGATACGAGCAGTACTTC

clone size: once
D gene: .
V gene: TRBV7-2
J gene: TRBJ1-4
CDR3 protein: CASSRRGVNEKLFF
CDR3 DNA: TGTGCCAGCAGCCGGCGCGGGGTTAATGAAAAACTGTTTTTT

clone size: .
D gene: TRBD1
V gene: TRBV4-1
J gene: TRBJ1-2
CDR3 protein: CASSQDRGDYGYTF
CDR3 DNA: TGCGCCAGCAGCCAAGACAGGGGGGACTATGGCTACACCTTC

clone size: few
D gene: .
V gene: TRBV5-5
J gene: TRBJ1-1
CDR3 protein: CASSGGPYEAFF
CDR3 DNA: TGTGCCAGCAGCGGGGGCCCTTATGAAGCTTTCTTT

clone size: once
D gene: .
V gene: TRBV3-1/TRBV3-2
J gene: TRBJ1-2
CDR3 protein: CASSQGVGGYGYTF
CDR3 DNA: TGTGCCAGCAGCCAAGGAGTGGGAGGCTATGGCTACACCTTC

clone size: .
D gene: .
V gene: TRBV19
J gene: TRBJ1-1
CDR3 protein: CASSPLGAEAFF
CDR3 DNA: TGTGCCAGTAGTCCCTTAGGGGCTGAAGCTTTCTTT

clone size: .
D gene: TRBD2
V gene: TRBV6-5
J gene: TRBJ2-1
CDR3 protein: CASRITSGSHNEQFF
CDR3 DNA: TGTGCCAGCAGGATAACTAGCGGGAGTCACAATGAGCAGTTCTTC

clone size: many
D gene: .
V gene: TRBV7-6
J gene: TRBJ1-1
CDR3 protein: CASSLKGLNTEAFF
CDR3 DNA: TGTGCCAGCAGCTTAAAGGGGTTGAACACTGAAGCTTTCTTT

clone size: .
D gene: .
V gene: TRBV6-5
J gene: TRBJ2-1
CDR3 protein: CASTGSISYNEQFF
CDR3 DNA: TGTGCCAGCACGGGGAGTATCTCCTACAATGAGCAGTTCTTC

clone size: .
D gene: TRBD2
V gene: TRBV27
J gene: TRBJ2-3
CDR3 protein: CASSLRYLAGMEKGNTQYF
CDR3 DNA: TGTGCCAGCAGTTTAAGGTATCTAGCGGGTATGGAAAAAGGGAATACGCAGTATTTT

clone size: .
D gene: TRBD1
V gene: TRBV13
J gene: TRBJ1-2
CDR3 protein: CASRNVRGQNYGYTF
CDR3 DNA: TGTGCCAGCAGGAACGTAAGGGGGCAGAACTATGGCTACACCTTC

clone size: .
D gene: TRBD2
V gene: TRBV19
J gene: TRBJ2-1
CDR3 protein: CASSIRGGTNEQFF
CDR3 DNA: TGTGCCAGTAGTATTCGGGGGGGCACTAATGAGCAGTTCTTC

clone size: .
D gene: TRBD1
V gene: TRBV5-8
J gene: TRBJ1-2
CDR3 protein: CASGTAANYGYTF
CDR3 DNA: TGTGCCAGCGGGACAGCTGCTAACTATGGCTACACCTTC

clone size: .
D gene: .
V gene: TRBV16
J gene: TRBJ2-1
CDR3 protein: CASRGSGNNEQFF
CDR3 DNA: TGTGCCAGCAGAGGATCCGGGAACAATGAGCAGTTCTTC